This T cell receptor (beta chain) is drawn from a study of blood T cells in healthy people across ages. A second PCR, run for roughly 7 to 11 cycles, used a sample-barcoded 5' primer plus a J-beta primer mix. TCRdb recomputed calls from the 5' RACE reads with MiXCR, one row per CDR3 protein. The data contain around 650,000 distinct CDR3 sequences, approximately 40% of them singletons. This CDR3 spans 13 amino acids. Between the trimmed V and J ends, which lost 6 bases and 0 bases, there was a span of 3 bases. Germline V CDR1 and CDR2: SGHTA, FQGNSA. V and J are TRBV7-2 and TRBJ2-6; the D is unclear. Specimen: blood. The sequence was obtained from a man older than 75 in good health. DNA of the CDR3: TGTGCCAGCAGGAACTCTGGGGCCAACGTCCTGACTTTC. Translation gives CASRNSGANVLTF.